The T cell receptor (beta chain) under discussion was sequenced for a study of early T cells in non-severe SARS-CoV-2 infection. Individually, cDNA molecules had unique molecular identifiers attached to them. TCRdb independently ran MiXCR on the 5' RACE reads; one entry per CDR3 protein. This table holds tens of thousands of distinct CDR3 sequences, approximately 15% found once. Findings and limits, study-wide: VDJdb matching favored anti-spike CD8 responses, missing private and CD4 specificities.

Comments on this clonotype: Its antigen is not known.

Sequenced material: whole blood, taken at baseline. This clonotype was sampled from an adult who was a healthcare worker with PCR-confirmed SARS-CoV-2 infection or an uninfected control (not recorded which).

In DNA, the CDR3 is TGTGCCAGCAGCTCTAGCGGGAGTTGGAAAGATACGCAGTATTTT. This encodes CASSSSGSWKDTQYF. The chain combines TRBV7-6 with TRBJ2-3, with 10 bases matching TRBD2. The CDR3 runs 15 residues. V trimming: 4 bases; J trimming: 5 bases; junction bases outside the gene matches: 6. Germline CDR1 is SGHVS and CDR2 is FNYEAQ.